This record looks at one T cell receptor (beta chain) sequence and its context. Original handling: Nucleated cell number was recorded as an estimate derived from reference gene primer amplification. The protocol was immunoSEQ multiplex PCR, while the TCRdb copy is restricted to in-frame clones and leaves out a portion. The DNA was the basis for D and trimming; V, J and clone size are from that table. The profile shows around 30,000 clones, roughly 85% of them singletons. This record belongs to a study of blood T cell repertoires in COVID-19. Study summary: The samples span acute and convalescent COVID-19 from the United States, Italy and Spain.

This CDR3 has 16 residues. From germline, CDR1 is SGHTS and CDR2 YDEGEE. The ends were cut back, 0 bases at V and 3 bases at J, with 15 bases in the middle. This TCR was recovered from a man aged 55-75 years with active COVID-19. This rearrangement joins TRBV5-8 to TRBJ2-5, with TRBD2 as a possible D gene (6 bases). Sequencing input: peripheral blood. CDR3 DNA sequence: TGTGCCAGCAGCTTGGTGGGGGGAGGCCTTAAAGAGACCCAGTACTTC. The encoded protein is CASSLVGGGLKETQYF.